The 27 T cell receptor beta chains listed next were all sequenced from one sample in a study of Ad26.COV2.S vaccination and SARS-CoV-2 variants. TCRdb keeps only in-frame clones here, not all; method: immunoSEQ multiplex PCR. The table records about 350,000 clones, approximately 90% of them present only once. Stated treatment: around 19 received Ad26.COV2.S at low or high dose, single or two shots; 5 received placebo; per-sample allocation not given. On day 63 after the first injection, vaccine and placebo recipients gave samples. Source: peripheral blood, taken in a trial of Ad26.COV2.S vaccine versus placebo. Receptors were obtained from a person aged 18-60 years who received the Ad26.COV2.S COVID-19 vaccine or a placebo.

This sequence joins TRBV7-9 and TRBJ1-1, with D perhaps matching TRBD1 (6 bases). V lost 1 base to trimming and J lost 0 bases, with 12 bases between them. The CDR3 is 16 amino acids. Germline V gene data show CDR1 as SEHNR and CDR2 as FQNEAQ (reference sequence). The CDR3 sequence is CASSLVGALMNTEAFF. As DNA, the CDR3 is TGTGCCAGCAGCTTAGTGGGGGCCCTAATGAACACTGAAGCTTTCTTT.

V and J are TRBV5-1 and TRBJ1-1, with TRBD1 matching 8 bases. Germline V gene data show CDR1 as SGHRS and CDR2 as YFSETQ. This CDR3 spans 14 amino acids. The junction had 2 bases not matched to a gene; V was cut back by 0 bases and J by 4 bases. Here the CDR3 reads CASSLVQGATEAFF. DNA of the CDR3: TGCGCCAGCAGCTTGGTTCAGGGGGCCACTGAAGCTTTCTTT.

The rearrangement uses TRBV5-6 and TRBJ1-2, with D perhaps matching TRBD1 (5 bases). The CDR3 covers 16 residues. Germline-derived CDR1 and CDR2 are SGHDT and YYEEEE. The V end lost 0 bases, the J end lost 3 bases, and 15 bases lay between the germline ends. The CDR3 spells CASSLADGGTHYGYTF. The DNA of the CDR3 is TGTGCCAGCAGCTTGGCCGACGGCGGGACGCACTATGGCTACACCTTC.

The chain has TRBV21-1 and TRBJ2-7; the table's D call TRBD1 went unverified against the DNA. TRBV21-1 represents a pseudogene. The CDR3 length is 18 residues. Here the CDR3 reads CASSSVQGAASGSYEQYF. The CDR3 bases are TGTGCCAGCAGCTCGGTTCAGGGGGCTGCTAGCGGATCCTACGAGCAGTACTTC.

V is TRBV3-1 (or the pseudogene TRBV3-2) and J is TRBJ1-5; D unresolved. This CDR3 is 13 amino acids long. Trimming shortened V by 1 base and J by 6 bases, and 7 bases separated the two germline ends. CDR1 is LGHDT, CDR2 YNNKEL, per germline (reference sequence). The CDR3 sequence: CASSQGPAQPQHF. The CDR3 DNA reads as TGTGCCAGCAGCCAAGGCCCCGCTCAGCCCCAGCATTTT.

The chain couples TRBV4-3 to TRBJ2-2, with 8 bases fitting TRBD1. CDR1 is LGHNA and CDR2 is YSLEER in the germline V gene. Germline trimming cut 0 bases from V and 4 bases from J; bases unmatched to any gene: 4. The CDR3 is 16 amino acids. This CDR3 reads CASSQECRGPTGELFF. CDR3 nucleotides: TGCGCCAGCAGCCAAGAGTGCAGGGGGCCCACCGGGGAGCTGTTTTTT.

This chain joins TRBV19 and TRBJ1-1; D is unresolved. The ends were cut back, 6 bases at V and 1 base at J, with 9 bases in the middle. This CDR3 is 13 amino acids long. The V gene's germline CDR1 is LNHDA and CDR2 SQIVND (reference sequence). This CDR3 reads CASRVSRNTEAFF. CDR3 DNA: TGTGCCAGTAGGGTCAGCAGGAACACTGAAGCTTTCTTT.

This clone was seen a single time. The chain carries TRBV5-1 and TRBJ2-1; D unresolved. Germline V gene lookup returns CDR1 SGHRS and CDR2 YFSETQ. Deletions cut 2 bases from V and 5 bases from J, with 14 bases between. The CDR3 consists of 15 residues. The CDR3 DNA is TGCGCCAGCAGCTTATTAGCTACCGCTGACAATGAGCAGTTCTTC. Its translation: CASSLLATADNEQFF.

V and J are TRBV5-1 and TRBJ1-3, with TRBD1 identical over 8 bases. CDR3 size: 16 residues. Trimming at V came to 4 bases and at J to 6 bases, leaving 12 bases not matched to a gene. Germline V gene data show CDR1 as SGHRS and CDR2 as YFSETQ. CDR3 sequence reads: CASSLKTGQAENTIYF. CDR3 DNA: TGCGCCAGCAGCCTTAAAACGGGACAGGCGGAAAACACCATATATTTT.

The V gene is TRBV6-5, the J gene TRBJ1-3; D is perhaps TRBD1 (5 bases). The CDR3 contains 13 residues. V was shortened by 8 bases and J by 4 bases, with 12 bases between the two germline ends. Germline V gene data show CDR1 as MNHEY and CDR2 as SVGAGI. The CDR3 DNA reads as TGTGCCAGCTGGTCGGGGGTCGGAAACACCATATATTTT. Amino acids: CASWSGVGNTIYF.

The chain uses TRBV18 and TRBJ2-3; tentatively, D is TRBD2 (5 bases). CDR1 and CDR2 (germline): KGHSH, LQKENI. V was clipped by 6 bases and J by 7 bases, with 23 bases between them. The CDR3 totals 16 residues. The CDR3 spells CASSQSNQISAYTQYF. CDR3 in DNA: TGTGCCAGCTCGCAATCTAACCAAATTAGCGCTTATACGCAGTATTTT.

V usage is TRBV5-6 and J usage is TRBJ1-6; 8 positions match TRBD1. Germline assignment: CDR1 SGHDT and CDR2 YYEEEE. The junction had 9 bases not matched to a gene; V was cut back by 4 bases and J by 6 bases. The CDR3 is made up of 16 amino acids. The CDR3 DNA sequence: TGTGCCAGCAGCCTTCAGGGGGCAATAGGTAATTCACCCCTCCACTTT. This encodes CASSLQGAIGNSPLHF.

This chain's CDR3 is CASSLFTSNTGELFF. CDR3 DNA sequence: TGTGCCAGCAGCTTATTCACATCGAACACCGGGGAGCTGTTTTTT. The chain uses TRBV7-8 and TRBJ2-2; D not certain. This CDR3 is built from 15 residues. V was pared by 2 bases and J by 0 bases, with 7 bases between. Germline V CDR1 and CDR2: SGHVS, FQNEAQ.

To note about this clone: Other DNA sequences within the sample encode an identical CDR3. This chain uses TRBV4-1 with TRBJ2-1, with 10 bases aligning to TRBD2. CDR1 MGHRA and CDR2 YSYEKL come from the germline V gene. The CDR3 covers 15 residues. The J segment lost 3 bases and the V segment lost 3 bases, leaving 2 bases of the junction unmatched. The CDR3 loop reads CASSQGTSVYNEQFF. The DNA for the CDR3 is TGCGCCAGCAGCCAGGGGACTAGCGTCTACAATGAGCAGTTCTTC.

The chain is built from TRBV9 and TRBJ1-5, with D possibly matching TRBD1 (5 bases). CDR3 length: 15 amino acids. Germline V gene lookup returns CDR1 SGDLS and CDR2 YYNGEE. V dropped 0 bases and J dropped 2 bases, with 9 bases sitting between them. The CDR3 DNA follows: TGTGCCAGCAGCGTAGGTCAGGGCGGCAATCAGCCCCAGCATTTT. It encodes CASSVGQGGNQPQHF.

The chain employs TRBV27 and TRBJ2-1; 10 positions match TRBD2. CDR1 is MNHEY and CDR2 is SMNVEV in the germline V gene (reference sequence). V dropped 2 bases and J dropped 7; count of bases not matched to a gene: 2. The CDR3 extends over 14 amino acids. The CDR3 sequence is CASSLLAGVNEQFF. The CDR3, as DNA: TGTGCCAGCAGTTTACTAGCGGGAGTAAATGAGCAGTTCTTC.

The J gene is TRBJ2-3, the V gene TRBV11-2; D unresolved. Germline-derived CDR1 and CDR2 are SGHAT and FQNNGV. V was cut by 5 bases and J by 6 bases, with 18 bases left in between. The CDR3 contains 15 residues. CDR3 in DNA: TGTGCCAGCAGCCCCCGCTCTCGGTTTTTGGATACGCAGTATTTT. Its translation is CASSPRSRFLDTQYF.

CDR3 sequence: CASREDYRKNNEQFF. The CDR3 nucleotides are TGTGCCAGCAGAGAAGACTATAGAAAAAACAATGAGCAGTTCTTC. V is TRBV27 and J is TRBJ2-1; tentative D call: TRBD2 (5 bases). The CDR3 consists of 15 residues. Germline CDR1 is MNHEY and CDR2 is SMNVEV (reference sequence). V shed 6 bases and J shed 5 bases, with 17 bases lying between them.

The chain recombines TRBV9 with TRBJ1-6, with D unclear. The germline gives CDR1 SGDLS, CDR2 YYNGEE. The CDR3 runs to 14 residues. V was clipped by 4 bases and J by 7 bases, with 12 bases between them. The DNA for the CDR3 is TGTGCCAGCAGCCAAAACCCTGAGAATTCACCCCTCCACTTT. This translates into CASSQNPENSPLHF.

The chain uses TRBV7-6 and TRBJ1-2; D is possibly TRBD1 (6 bases). The CDR3 contains 13 residues. The V gene lost 5 bases and the J gene lost 3 bases, with 10 bases spanning the gap. The germline V gene has CDR1 SGHVS and CDR2 FNYEAQ. For the CDR3, the DNA is TGTGCCAGCAGCCCGACAGGATACTATGGCTACACCTTC. Translation: CASSPTGYYGYTF.

This CDR3 is CASSPQRVGKFF. The CDR3 bases are TGTGCCAGCAGTCCCCAGCGGGTAGGCAAGTTCTTC. The chain couples TRBV12-3 or TRBV12-4 to TRBJ2-1; D perhaps matches TRBD2 (6 bases). The CDR3 spans 12 residues. V lost 5 bases and J 14 bases, leaving 16 bases between the germline ends.

The V and J genes are TRBV2 and TRBJ1-1, with 7 positions matching TRBD1. With 5 bases clipped from V and 4 bases from J, the junction kept 7 bases outside the gene matches. This CDR3 is built from 14 residues. Germline lookup yields CDR1 SNHLY and CDR2 FYNNEI. The CDR3 reads CASSPDRVSTEAFF. The CDR3 nucleotides are TGTGCCAGCAGTCCCGACAGGGTGAGCACTGAAGCTTTCTTT.

The V gene is TRBV3-1 (or the pseudogene TRBV3-2), the J gene TRBJ1-4; D unclear. The length of the CDR3 is 14 residues. Trimming removed 1 base at V and 6 bases at J, with 9 bases between. CDR1 and CDR2 (germline): LGHDT, YNNKEL (reference sequence). The chain's CDR3 is CASSQGGVDEKLFF. The CDR3 DNA is TGTGCCAGCAGCCAAGGAGGCGTTGATGAAAAACTGTTTTTT.

The chain links TRBV29-1 to TRBJ2-7; no definite D call. The CDR3 has 11 residues. Looked up from germline, CDR1 is SQVTM and CDR2 is ANQGSEA. V lost 6 bases to trimming and J lost 2 bases, with 8 bases between them. The CDR3 region has the DNA TGCAGCGTGCGTCGGGCCTACGAGCAGTACTTC. Its protein is CSVRRAYEQYF.

With regard to this clone: This sample includes further DNA sequences coding for the same CDR3. This chain links TRBV18 with TRBJ2-5; D perhaps matches TRBD1 (7 bases). V lost 3 bases, J lost 2 bases, and 10 bases lay in between. The CDR3 is 14 amino acids. The germline gives CDR1 KGHSH, CDR2 LQKENI. For the CDR3, the DNA is TGTGCCAGCTCACCGCGGGACAGTCAAGAGACCCAGTACTTC. Amino acids: CASSPRDSQETQYF. Drawing the rest from reference TRBV18 and TRBJ2-5, the complete variable domain is NAGVMQNPRHLVRRRGQEARLRCSPMKGHSHVYWYRQLPEEGLKFMVYLQKENIIDESGMPKERFSAEFPKEGPSILRIQQVVRGDSAAYFCASSPRDSQETQYFGPGTRLLVL.

J is TRBJ1-3 and V is TRBV6-5; TRBD1 matches at 9 bases. The length of the CDR3 is 14 residues. V lost 6 bases, J lost 2 bases, and 2 bases stayed unmatched. The germline V gene has CDR1 MNHEY and CDR2 SVGAGI. DNA of the CDR3: TGTGCCAGCAGCAGACAGGGGGCTGGAAACACCATATATTTT. It encodes CASSRQGAGNTIYF.

CDR3 in amino acids: CASSPGGGMKTQYF. CDR3 nucleotides: TGTGCCAGCAGCCCAGGAGGGGGTATGAAGACCCAGTACTTC. The V and J genes are TRBV9 and TRBJ2-5, with D perhaps assigned TRBD1 or TRBD2 (6 bases each). This CDR3 has 14 amino acids. Trimming removed 4 bases from V and 6 bases from J, with 16 bases in between. Germline CDR1 and CDR2: SGDLS and YYNGEE.